This TCR beta chain was recovered during a study of T cells in pancreatic ductal adenocarcinoma. V was pared by 2 bases and J by 0 bases, with 22 bases between. This CDR3 contains 19 residues. Looked up from germline, CDR1 is SNHLY and CDR2 is FYNNEI. Surgery without prior neoadjuvant therapy was the treatment of the selected pancreatic ductal adenocarcinoma patients. Sequencing used immunoSEQ multiplex PCR; TCRdb keeps in-frame clones, though not all of them. The sample consists of some 16,000 clones, about 93% of them appearing once. The TCR was taken from a human donor with pancreatic ductal adenocarcinoma. Sequenced sample: PBMCs. The V and J genes are TRBV2 and TRBJ1-1, with D tentatively TRBD1 (5 bases). The CDR3 coding sequence is TGTGCCAGCAGTGAACCCAGGGAATTCGGGGAGCCCATGAACACTGAAGCTTTCTTT. The encoded protein is CASSEPREFGEPMNTEAFF.